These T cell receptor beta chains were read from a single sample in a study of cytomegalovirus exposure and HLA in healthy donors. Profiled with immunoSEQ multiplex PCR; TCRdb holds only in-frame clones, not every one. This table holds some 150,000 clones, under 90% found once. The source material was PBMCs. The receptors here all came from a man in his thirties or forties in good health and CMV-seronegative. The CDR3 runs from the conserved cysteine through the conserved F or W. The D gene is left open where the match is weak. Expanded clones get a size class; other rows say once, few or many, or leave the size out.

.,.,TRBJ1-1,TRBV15,TGTGCCACCAGGGGGGACTTCCCGAACACTGAAGCTTTCTTT,CATRGDFPNTEAFF
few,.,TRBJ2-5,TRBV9,TGTGCCAGCAGCGTAGGTACGGGGGACCCCGGAGAGACCCAGTACTTC,CASSVGTGDPGETQYF
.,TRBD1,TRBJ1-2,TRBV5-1,TGCGCCAGCAGCGTTGGGACAGCTTATGGCTACACCTTC,CASSVGTAYGYTF
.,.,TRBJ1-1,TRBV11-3,TGTGCCAGCAGCTCCGGGGGAGAAGCTTTCTTT,CASSSGGEAFF
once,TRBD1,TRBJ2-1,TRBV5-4,TGTGCCAGCAGCCCACCGGGACAGTTATACAATGAGCAGTTCTTC,CASSPPGQLYNEQFF
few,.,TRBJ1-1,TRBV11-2,TGTGCCAGCAGCAACCGGGGGTCGCACACTGAAGCTTTCTTT,CASSNRGSHTEAFF
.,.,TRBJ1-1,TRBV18,TGTGCCAGCTCACCGGACCAGGGGACGGTGGTAGCTTTCTTT,CASSPDQGTVVAFF
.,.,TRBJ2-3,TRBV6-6,TGTGCCAGCAGTTACACAGGGATAGATACGCAGTATTTT,CASSYTGIDTQYF
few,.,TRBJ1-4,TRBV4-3,TGCGCCAGCAGCCAAGGCTCCGGGGCTAATGAAAAACTGTTTTTT,CASSQGSGANEKLFF
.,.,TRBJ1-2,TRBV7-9,TGTGCCAGCAGCCCTCGGACACCCAACAACTATGGCTACACCTTC,CASSPRTPNNYGYTF
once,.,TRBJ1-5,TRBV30,TGTGCCTGGAGTGTACAAGTAGGGAGTCAGCCCCAGCATTTT,CAWSVQVGSQPQHF
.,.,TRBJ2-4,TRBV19,TGTGCCAGTAGTATATCAGGGGCGAACATTCAGTACTTC,CASSISGANIQYF
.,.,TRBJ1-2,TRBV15,TGTGCCACCAGCGGACGGCGGGGGGTGGAGTATGGCTACACCTTC,CATSGRRGVEYGYTF
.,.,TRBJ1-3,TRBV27,TGTGCCAGCAGTCCCAATGGGGGCATCTCTGGAAACACCATATATTTT,CASSPNGGISGNTIYF
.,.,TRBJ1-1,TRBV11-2,TGTGCCAGCAGCTTGTCCAGGGGCCACACTGAAGCTTTCTTT,CASSLSRGHTEAFF
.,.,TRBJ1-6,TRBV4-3,TGCGCCAGCAGCCAATTCACCGCGGGGGGTCGACAAATTTCACCCCTCCACTTT,CASSQFTAGGRQISPLHF
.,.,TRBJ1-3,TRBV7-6,TGTGCCAGCAGCCCTGATAGGGGCCCGGACACCATATATTTT,CASSPDRGPDTIYF
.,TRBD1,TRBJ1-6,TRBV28,TGTGCCAGCAGTCAGGACAGGGGGAATTCACCCCTCCACTTT,CASSQDRGNSPLHF